This T cell receptor beta chain was observed in a study of long-term antiretroviral therapy in people with HIV. Study-wide context: Earliest sampling preceded the 2015 immediate-ART recommendation by about a decade.

Researchers report immunoSEQ v3.0 was run at survey level. Sequencing was directed toward about 40,000-55,000 T-cell genomes in each sample. Libraries were prepared by immunoSEQ multiplex PCR; TCRdb keeps only in-frame clonotypes and omits some of them. The sample has roughly 39,000 clones, approximately 86% seen once. V was cut by 0 bases and J by 2 bases, with 14 bases left in between. The CDR3 has 16 amino acids. Germline-derived CDR1 and CDR2 are SGHKS and YYEKEE (reference sequence). This chain connects TRBV5-5 to TRBJ1-2; the D is unclear. Sequenced here: unsorted PBMCs, sampled just before starting antiretroviral therapy. The receptor was derived from a woman between 18 and 30 years old with HIV. CDR3 residues: CASSLAVSTENYGYTF. The CDR3 DNA sequence: TGTGCCAGCAGCTTGGCCGTTAGTACGGAAAACTATGGCTACACCTTC.